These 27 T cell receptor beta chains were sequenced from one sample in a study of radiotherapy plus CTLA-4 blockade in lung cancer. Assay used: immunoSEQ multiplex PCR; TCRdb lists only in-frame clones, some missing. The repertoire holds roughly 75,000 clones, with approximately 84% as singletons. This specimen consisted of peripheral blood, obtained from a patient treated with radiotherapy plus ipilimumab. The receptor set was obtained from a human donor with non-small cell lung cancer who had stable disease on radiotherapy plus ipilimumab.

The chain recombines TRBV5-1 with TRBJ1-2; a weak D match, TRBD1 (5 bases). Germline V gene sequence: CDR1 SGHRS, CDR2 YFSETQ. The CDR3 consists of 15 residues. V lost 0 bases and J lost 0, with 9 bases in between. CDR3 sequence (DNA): TGCGCCAGCAGCTTGGCCCCGGGGGCTAACTATGGCTACACCTTC. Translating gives CASSLAPGANYGYTF.

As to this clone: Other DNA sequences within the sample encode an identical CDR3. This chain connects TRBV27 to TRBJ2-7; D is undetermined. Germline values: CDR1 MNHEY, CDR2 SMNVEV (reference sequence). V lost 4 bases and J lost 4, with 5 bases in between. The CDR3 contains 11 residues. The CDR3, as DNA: TGTGCCAGCAGTTCCTCTTACGAGCAGTACTTC. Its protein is CASSSSYEQYF.

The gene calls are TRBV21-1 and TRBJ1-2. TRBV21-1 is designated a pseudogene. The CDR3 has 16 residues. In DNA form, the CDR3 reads TGTGCCAGCAGCCCCCGGAGAGGACTCTATTACAGGGGCTACACCTTC. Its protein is CASSPRRGLYYRGYTF.

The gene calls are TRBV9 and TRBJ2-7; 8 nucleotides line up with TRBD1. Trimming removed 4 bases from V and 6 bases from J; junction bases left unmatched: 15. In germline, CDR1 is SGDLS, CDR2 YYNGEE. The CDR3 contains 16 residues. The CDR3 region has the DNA TGTGCCAGCAGCCCTCACCCTCAGACAGGGGCATCCGAGCAGTACTTC. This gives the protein CASSPHPQTGASEQYF.

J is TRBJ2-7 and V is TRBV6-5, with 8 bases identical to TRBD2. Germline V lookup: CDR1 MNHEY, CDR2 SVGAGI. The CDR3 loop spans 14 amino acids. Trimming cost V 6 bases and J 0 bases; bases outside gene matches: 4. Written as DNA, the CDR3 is TGTGCCAGCAGACCTAGCGGGTCCTCCTACGAGCAGTACTTC. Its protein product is CASRPSGSSYEQYF.

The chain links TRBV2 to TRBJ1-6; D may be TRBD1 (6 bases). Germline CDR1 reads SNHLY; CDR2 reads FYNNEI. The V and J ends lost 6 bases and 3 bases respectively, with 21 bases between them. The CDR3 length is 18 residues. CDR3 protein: CASRGASSGAHYNSPLHF. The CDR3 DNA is TGTGCCAGCAGAGGGGCGAGTTCAGGGGCTCACTATAATTCACCCCTCCACTTT.

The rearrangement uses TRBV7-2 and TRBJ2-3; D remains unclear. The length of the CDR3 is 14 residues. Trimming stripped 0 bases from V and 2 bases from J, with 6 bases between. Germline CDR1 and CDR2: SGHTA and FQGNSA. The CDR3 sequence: CASSLAGYTDTQYF. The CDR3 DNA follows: TGTGCCAGCAGCTTAGCGGGATACACAGATACGCAGTATTTT.

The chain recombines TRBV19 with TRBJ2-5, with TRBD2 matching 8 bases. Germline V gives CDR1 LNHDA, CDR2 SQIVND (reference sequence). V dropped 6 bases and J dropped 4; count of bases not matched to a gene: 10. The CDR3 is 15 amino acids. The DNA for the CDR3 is TGTGCCAGTAGCGAGAGCTTCGGGAGGGCAGAGACCCAGTACTTC. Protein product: CASSESFGRAETQYF. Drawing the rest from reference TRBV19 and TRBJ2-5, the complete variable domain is DGGITQSPKYLFRKEGQNVTLSCEQNLNHDAMYWYRQDPGQGLRLIYYSQIVNDFQKGDIAEGYSVSREKKESFPLTVTSAQKNPTAFYLCASSESFGRAETQYFGPGTRLLVL.

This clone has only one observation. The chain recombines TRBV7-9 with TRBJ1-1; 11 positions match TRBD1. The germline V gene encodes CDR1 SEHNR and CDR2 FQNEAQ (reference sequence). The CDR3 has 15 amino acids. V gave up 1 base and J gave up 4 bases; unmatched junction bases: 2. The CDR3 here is CASSLGGTGGTEAFF. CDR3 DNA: TGTGCCAGCAGCTTAGGTGGGACAGGGGGCACTGAAGCTTTCTTT. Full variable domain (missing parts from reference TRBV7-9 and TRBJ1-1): DTGVSQNPRHKITKRGQNVTFRCDPISEHNRLYWYRQTLGQGPEFLTYFQNEAQLEKSRLLSDRFSAERPKGSFSTLEIQRTEQGDSAMYLCASSLGGTGGTEAFFGQGTRLTVV.

CDR3 sequence reads: CASSFPGAGPNSPLHF. CDR3 DNA sequence: TGTGCCAGCAGCTTCCCGGGGGCCGGGCCCAATTCACCCCTCCACTTT. The rearrangement uses TRBV11-2 and TRBJ1-6; a possible D gene is TRBD1 (6 bases). CDR1 is SGHAT, CDR2 FQNNGV, per germline. The CDR3 consists of 16 residues. V was shortened by 3 bases and J by 7 bases, with 16 bases between the two germline ends.

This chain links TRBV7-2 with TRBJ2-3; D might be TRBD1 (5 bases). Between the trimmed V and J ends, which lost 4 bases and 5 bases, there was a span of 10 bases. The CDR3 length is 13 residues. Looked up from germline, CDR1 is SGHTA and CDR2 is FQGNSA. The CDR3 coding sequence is TGTGCCAGCAGCTCCAGGGCCGGAGATACGCAGTATTTT. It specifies CASSSRAGDTQYF.

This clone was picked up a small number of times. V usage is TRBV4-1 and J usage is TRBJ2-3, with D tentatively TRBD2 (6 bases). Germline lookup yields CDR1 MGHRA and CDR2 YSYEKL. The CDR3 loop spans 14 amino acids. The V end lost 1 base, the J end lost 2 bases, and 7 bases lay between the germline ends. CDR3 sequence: CASSQGGVTDTQYF. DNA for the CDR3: TGCGCCAGCAGCCAAGGCGGGGTCACAGATACGCAGTATTTT.

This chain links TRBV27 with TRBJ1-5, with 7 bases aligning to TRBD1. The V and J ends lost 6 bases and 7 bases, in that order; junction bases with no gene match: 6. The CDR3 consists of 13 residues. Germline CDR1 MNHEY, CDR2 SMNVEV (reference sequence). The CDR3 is CASSTGVSQPQHF. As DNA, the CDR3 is TGTGCCAGCAGCACAGGGGTTTCCCAGCCCCAGCATTTT.

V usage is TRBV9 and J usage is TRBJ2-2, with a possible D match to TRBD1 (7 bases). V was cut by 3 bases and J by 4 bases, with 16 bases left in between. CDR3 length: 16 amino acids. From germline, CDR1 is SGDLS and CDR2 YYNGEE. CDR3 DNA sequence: TGTGCCAGCAGCGCAGGGGGGTCCTTGGGCACCGGGGAGCTGTTTTTT. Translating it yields CASSAGGSLGTGELFF.

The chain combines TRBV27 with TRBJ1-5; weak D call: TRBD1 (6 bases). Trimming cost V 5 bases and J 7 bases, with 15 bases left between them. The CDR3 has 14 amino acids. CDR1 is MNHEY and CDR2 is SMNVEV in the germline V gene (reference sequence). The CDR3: CASSPTGFGQPQHF. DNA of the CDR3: TGTGCCAGCAGTCCTACAGGGTTCGGACAGCCCCAGCATTTT.

The CDR3 DNA is TGTGCCAGCAGCTTTACAGGTGGTGGTTTAAGTGGCTACACCTTC. This encodes CASSFTGGGLSGYTF. The chain has TRBV5-5 and TRBJ1-2; a weak D match, TRBD1 (5 bases). Germline V gene data show CDR1 as SGHKS and CDR2 as YYEKEE (reference sequence). The length of the CDR3 is 15 residues. Trimming cost V 2 bases and J 7 bases, with 18 bases left between them. The whole variable domain, filled in from reference TRBV5-5 and TRBJ1-2, reads DAGVTQSPTHLIKTRGQQVTLRCSPISGHKSVSWYQQVLGQGPQFIFQYYEKEERGRGNFPDRFSARQFPNYSSELNVNALLLGDSALYLCASSFTGGGLSGYTFGSGTRLTVV.

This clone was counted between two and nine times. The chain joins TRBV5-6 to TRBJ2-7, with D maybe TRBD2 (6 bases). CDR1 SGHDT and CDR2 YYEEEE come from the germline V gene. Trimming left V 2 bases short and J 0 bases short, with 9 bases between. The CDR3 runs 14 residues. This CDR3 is CASSFGTLSYEQYF. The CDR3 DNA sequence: TGTGCCAGCAGCTTTGGGACTCTCTCCTACGAGCAGTACTTC.

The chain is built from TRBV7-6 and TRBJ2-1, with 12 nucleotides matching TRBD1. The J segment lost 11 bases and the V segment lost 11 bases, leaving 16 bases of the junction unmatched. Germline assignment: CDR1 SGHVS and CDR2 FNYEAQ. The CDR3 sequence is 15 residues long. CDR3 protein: CACYRRGQGAVKQFF. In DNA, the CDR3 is TGTGCCTGCTACCGCAGGGGACAGGGGGCAGTTAAGCAGTTCTTC.

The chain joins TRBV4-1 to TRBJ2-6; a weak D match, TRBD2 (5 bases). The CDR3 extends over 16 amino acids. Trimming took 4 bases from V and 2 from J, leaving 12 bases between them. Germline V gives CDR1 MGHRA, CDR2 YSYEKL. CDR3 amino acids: CASSPNEGAGANVLTF. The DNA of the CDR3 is TGCGCCAGCAGCCCCAATGAGGGAGCTGGGGCCAACGTCCTGACTTTC.

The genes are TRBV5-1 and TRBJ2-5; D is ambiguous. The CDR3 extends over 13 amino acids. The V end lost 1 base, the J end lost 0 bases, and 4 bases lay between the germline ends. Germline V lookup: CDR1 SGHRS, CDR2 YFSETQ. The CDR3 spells CASSLLDQETQYF. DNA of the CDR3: TGCGCCAGCAGCTTGCTAGACCAAGAGACCCAGTACTTC.

CDR3 region: CASSLVTSGPYNEQFF. The CDR3 DNA is TGTGCCAGCAGCTTGGTGACTAGCGGGCCGTACAATGAGCAGTTCTTC. The V gene is TRBV7-9, the J gene TRBJ2-1; 10 bases are shared with TRBD2. V lost 3 bases, J lost 4 bases, and 6 bases stayed unmatched. CDR3 size: 16 residues. Germline assignment: CDR1 SEHNR and CDR2 FQNEAQ (reference sequence).

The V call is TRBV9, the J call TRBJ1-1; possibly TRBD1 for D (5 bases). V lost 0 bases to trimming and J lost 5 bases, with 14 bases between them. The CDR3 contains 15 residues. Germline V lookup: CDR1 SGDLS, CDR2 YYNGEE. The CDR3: CASSVGVVGGTEAFF. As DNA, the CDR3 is TGTGCCAGCAGCGTAGGAGTCGTGGGGGGAACTGAAGCTTTCTTT.

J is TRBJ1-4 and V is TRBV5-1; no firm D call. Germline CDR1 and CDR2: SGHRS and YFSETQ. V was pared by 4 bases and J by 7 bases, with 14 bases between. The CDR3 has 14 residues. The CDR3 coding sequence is TGCGCCAGCAGCGTCTCGCGGTTGGGTGAAAAACTGTTTTTT. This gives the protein CASSVSRLGEKLFF. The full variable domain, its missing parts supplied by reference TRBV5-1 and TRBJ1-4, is KAGVTQTPRYLIKTRGQQVTLSCSPISGHRSVSWYQQTPGQGLQFLFEYFSETQRNKGNFPGRFSGRQFSNSRSEMNVSTLELGDSALYLCASSVSRLGEKLFFGSGTQLSVL.

CDR3 DNA sequence: TGTGCCAGCAGTTCAGACAGGCGCTCCTACGAGCAGTACTTC. This sequence encodes CASSSDRRSYEQYF. The J gene is TRBJ2-7, the V gene TRBV27; tentatively, D is TRBD1 (6 bases). The length of the CDR3 is 14 residues. Germline CDR1 MNHEY, CDR2 SMNVEV (reference sequence). V dropped 4 bases and J dropped 0 bases, with 10 bases sitting between them.

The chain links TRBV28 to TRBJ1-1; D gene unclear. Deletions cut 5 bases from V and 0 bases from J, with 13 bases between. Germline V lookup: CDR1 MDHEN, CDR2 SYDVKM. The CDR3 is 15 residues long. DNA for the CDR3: TGTGCCAGCAGTCTACCGATTGCTGTGAACACTGAAGCTTTCTTT. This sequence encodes CASSLPIAVNTEAFF.

The CDR3 nucleotides are TGCGCCAGCAGCTTGGCCGGGGGGAGGTCTTCGTGGAATGAGCAGTTCTTC. This translates into CASSLAGGRSSWNEQFF. The chain combines TRBV5-1 with TRBJ2-1, with TRBD2 matching 7 bases. V lost 0 bases to trimming and J lost 7 bases; unmatched junction nucleotides: 13. The CDR3 has 17 residues. The germline V gene has CDR1 SGHRS and CDR2 YFSETQ.

CDR3 protein: CASSFLGGGTEAFF. The CDR3 DNA follows: TGTGCCAGCAGTTTTCTCGGCGGAGGCACTGAAGCTTTCTTT. The V and J genes are TRBV27 and TRBJ1-1; D is uncertain. The germline V gene has CDR1 MNHEY and CDR2 SMNVEV (reference sequence). CDR3 size: 14 residues. Between the trimmed V and J ends, which lost 3 bases and 4 bases, there was a span of 12 bases.